Listed here are 32 T cell receptor beta chains from one sample, sequenced in a study of blood T cell repertoires in COVID-19. Sequenced by immunoSEQ multiplex PCR; TCRdb stores in-frame clones only, minus some. The sample lists roughly 100,000 clones, roughly 76% occurring once. Sequenced material: peripheral blood. These receptors were collected from a woman between 70 and 85 years old with acute or convalescent COVID-19.

The chain joins TRBV6-5 to TRBJ2-7, with 10 bases aligning to TRBD1. Looked up from germline, CDR1 is MNHEY and CDR2 is SVGAGI. This CDR3 region has 16 residues. After removal of 0 bases from V and 3 bases from J, the junction contained 5 bases not matched to a gene. The CDR3 sequence: CASSYSSGDRGYEQYF. The CDR3 region has the DNA TGTGCCAGCAGTTACTCGAGTGGGGACAGGGGCTACGAGCAGTACTTC.

The chain couples TRBV7-9 to TRBJ2-7; the D gene is possibly TRBD2 (5 bases). Trimming removed 0 bases at V and 6 bases at J, with 12 bases between. CDR1 and CDR2 from the germline V gene are SEHNR and FQNEAQ (reference sequence). The CDR3 length is 14 residues. This CDR3 is CASSLASGKGEQYF. CDR3 nucleotide sequence: TGTGCCAGCAGCTTAGCTTCGGGGAAGGGCGAGCAGTACTTC.

The V and J genes are TRBV5-5 and TRBJ2-1, with a weak D call TRBD2 (6 bases). Trimming cost V 4 bases and J 8 bases, with 16 bases left between them. In germline, CDR1 is SGHKS, CDR2 YYEKEE (reference sequence). The CDR3 spans 14 residues. CDR3 sequence reads: CASSRGLAIDEQFF. The CDR3 nucleotides are TGTGCCAGCAGCCGAGGGCTAGCGATCGATGAGCAGTTCTTC.

Notes on this clone: Distinct nucleotide sequences in the sample also encode this CDR3. The chain links TRBV3-1 (or the pseudogene TRBV3-2) to TRBJ2-1; 10 bases match TRBD1. V was pared by 4 bases and J by 2 bases, with 2 bases of the junction left unmatched. Germline V gene sequence: CDR1 LGHDT, CDR2 YNNKEL (reference sequence). The CDR3 has 15 residues. DNA of the CDR3: TGTGCCAGCAGCCCGGGACAGGGGACCTACAATGAGCAGTTCTTC. Encoded protein: CASSPGQGTYNEQFF.

This clone was counted only a few times. This rearrangement joins TRBV27 to TRBJ2-5; 10 positions match TRBD2. The CDR3 totals 17 residues. CDR1 and CDR2 from the germline V gene are MNHEY and SMNVEV (reference sequence). J lost 3 bases, V lost 5 bases, and 12 bases had no gene match. The chain's CDR3 is CASSPTAGTSVEETQYF. Here the CDR3 DNA reads TGTGCCAGCAGTCCAACCGCCGGGACTAGCGTAGAAGAGACCCAGTACTTC.

This chain uses TRBV5-6 with TRBJ1-3; 11 positions match TRBD1. The V segment lost 4 bases and the J segment 4 bases; nucleotides outside the gene matches: 4. CDR1 is SGHDT and CDR2 is YYEEEE in the germline V gene. The CDR3 consists of 15 residues. CDR3 protein: CASSPDRGPGNTIYF. CDR3 coding DNA: TGTGCCAGCAGCCCGGACAGGGGGCCCGGAAACACCATATATTTT.

V gene TRBV5-6 combines with J gene TRBJ1-1, with 10 bases lining up with TRBD1. Germline assignment: CDR1 SGHDT and CDR2 YYEEEE. With 4 bases clipped from V and 6 bases from J, the junction kept 6 bases outside the gene matches. The CDR3 runs to 14 residues. The CDR3 coding sequence is TGTGCCAGCAGCCGCGGGACAGGGGCCTCTGAAGCTTTCTTT. It codes for CASSRGTGASEAFF. Full variable domain (missing parts from reference TRBV5-6 and TRBJ1-1): DAGVTQSPTHLIKTRGQQVTLRCSPKSGHDTVSWYQQALGQGPQFIFQYYEEEERQRGNFPDRFSGHQFPNYSSELNVNALLLGDSALYLCASSRGTGASEAFFGQGTRLTVV.

V is TRBV6-5 and J is TRBJ2-1; 7 positions agree with TRBD2. Germline V gives CDR1 MNHEY, CDR2 SVGAGI. V trimming: 8 bases; J trimming: 12 bases; junction bases outside the gene matches: 7. This CDR3 contains 11 residues. CDR3 region: CASGRAEVQFF. CDR3 coding DNA: TGTGCCAGCGGGAGGGCCGAGGTGCAGTTCTTC.

The chain employs TRBV28 and TRBJ2-1, with 11 bases matching TRBD2. The V segment lost 5 bases and the J segment 0 bases; nucleotides outside the gene matches: 18. The CDR3 runs to 21 residues. CDR1 is MDHEN and CDR2 is SYDVKM in the germline V gene. The CDR3 DNA follows: TGTGCCAGCAGTGCCTTAGCTGCCGGGACTAGCGGAAGGAGCTCCTACAATGAGCAGTTCTTC. Protein: CASSALAAGTSGRSSYNEQFF. The full variable domain, its missing parts supplied by reference TRBV28 and TRBJ2-1, is DVKVTQSSRYLVKRTGEKVFLECVQDMDHENMFWYRQDPGLGLRLIYFSYDVKMKEKGDIPEGYSVSREKKERFSLILESASTNQTSMYLCASSALAAGTSGRSSYNEQFFGPGTRLTVL.

This clone was picked up a small number of times. The chain employs TRBV28 and TRBJ2-3, with D tentatively TRBD1 (5 bases). The CDR3 has 16 amino acids. V lost 4 bases, J lost 3 bases, and 17 bases lay in between. CDR1 and CDR2 from the germline V gene are MDHEN and SYDVKM. CDR3 protein: CASSWAGRVGTDTQYF. CDR3 coding DNA: TGTGCCAGCAGTTGGGCCGGCAGGGTCGGGACAGATACGCAGTATTTT.

The chain has TRBV5-4 and TRBJ1-3; a possible D gene is TRBD1 (6 bases). The CDR3 spans 17 residues. Trimming took 4 bases from V and 2 from J, leaving 19 bases between them. Germline V lookup: CDR1 SGHNT, CDR2 YYREEE (reference sequence). The CDR3 loop reads CASSPSGGRRTGNTIYF. CDR3 sequence (DNA): TGTGCCAGCAGCCCGTCCGGGGGGCGCCGAACTGGAAACACCATATATTTT.

The gene calls are TRBV12-3 or TRBV12-4 and TRBJ2-1, with 12 positions matching TRBD2. V shed 11 bases, J shed 5 bases, and the junction held 4 bases outside the gene matches. CDR3 length: 13 residues. The CDR3 sequence: CALRLAGDNEQFF. CDR3 coding DNA: TGTGCCTTAAGACTAGCGGGGGACAATGAGCAGTTCTTC.

This clone has just one count. This rearrangement joins TRBV6-1 to TRBJ2-1; TRBD2 matches 13 bases. The CDR3 length is 16 residues. After removal of 4 bases from V and 0 bases from J, the junction contained 0 bases not matched to a gene. The V gene's germline CDR1 is MNHNS and CDR2 SASEGT. The CDR3 nucleotides read TGTGCCAGCAGTGGGACTAGCGGGAGCTCCTACAATGAGCAGTTCTTC. It encodes CASSGTSGSSYNEQFF.

The rearrangement uses TRBV28 and TRBJ2-7; D is possibly TRBD1 (6 bases). The CDR3 spans 14 residues. CDR1 is MDHEN, CDR2 SYDVKM, per germline. Trimming shortened V by 2 bases and J by 4 bases, and 12 bases separated the two germline ends. The CDR3 DNA reads as TGTGCCAGCAGTTTAGCCCCGGACAGTTACGAGCAGTACTTC. This translates into CASSLAPDSYEQYF.

This chain uses TRBV2 with TRBJ2-5; TRBD2 might be the D (6 bases). CDR1 is SNHLY and CDR2 is FYNNEI in the germline V gene. V lost 0 bases to trimming and J lost 5 bases, with 13 bases between them. This CDR3 has 15 amino acids. CDR3 sequence reads: CASSEALPGRETQYF. CDR3 nucleotide sequence: TGTGCCAGCAGTGAAGCGCTTCCAGGGAGGGAGACCCAGTACTTC.

The chain couples TRBV6-6 to TRBJ1-4, with TRBD1 matching 7 bases. The CDR3 spans 14 residues. CDR1 is MNHNY and CDR2 is SVGAGI in the germline V gene (reference sequence). J was trimmed by 8 bases and V by 8 bases; bases with no gene match: 11. Here the CDR3 reads CASSNFRTGEKLFF. The CDR3 coding sequence is TGTGCCAGCTCTAACTTCCGGACAGGCGAAAAACTGTTTTTT.

The V gene is TRBV2, the J gene TRBJ2-2, with TRBD1 matching 9 bases. This CDR3 has 14 amino acids. Germline-derived CDR1 and CDR2 are SNHLY and FYNNEI. V was clipped by 10 bases and J by 6 bases; unmatched bases: 9. Here the CDR3 reads CATRDRARSGELFF. The CDR3 DNA sequence: TGTGCCACCAGGGACAGGGCCCGATCCGGGGAGCTGTTTTTT.

This clone was detected once. The chain is built from TRBV30 and TRBJ2-3; maybe TRBD2 (5 bases). V was pared by 0 bases and J by 2 bases, with 12 bases between. Germline CDR1 GTSNPN, CDR2 SVGIG (reference sequence). The CDR3 has 15 residues. Written as DNA, the CDR3 is TGTGCCTGGAGTGTACTAGGGTCTATCACAGATACGCAGTATTTT. The encoded protein is CAWSVLGSITDTQYF.

The CDR3 protein is CASSPTGGLDIQYF. The CDR3 nucleotides are TGTGCCAGCAGCCCGACAGGGGGCTTAGACATTCAGTACTTC. This rearrangement joins TRBV3-1 (or the pseudogene TRBV3-2) to TRBJ2-4, with TRBD1 matching over 10 bases. The CDR3 is made up of 14 amino acids. Trimming at V came to 4 bases and at J to 8 bases, leaving 5 bases not matched to a gene. In germline, CDR1 is LGHDT, CDR2 YNNKEL (reference sequence).

The chain is built from TRBV11-2 and TRBJ2-3; D is ambiguous. CDR1 and CDR2 (germline): SGHAT, FQNNGV. The CDR3 spans 15 residues. Trimming removed 2 bases at V and 1 base at J, with 10 bases between. The CDR3 protein is CASSLNPGGTDTQYF. The CDR3 DNA reads TGTGCCAGCAGCTTAAACCCGGGTGGCACAGATACGCAGTATTTT.

The genes are TRBV29-1 and TRBJ2-1; 8 positions match TRBD2. The CDR3 consists of 14 residues. CDR1 is SQVTM, CDR2 ANQGSEA, per germline. Trimming took 5 bases from V and 8 from J; bases not matched to a gene: 11. The CDR3 is CSVILAVGSDEQFF. The CDR3 region has the DNA TGCAGCGTTATACTAGCGGTCGGGTCCGATGAGCAGTTCTTC.

This rearrangement joins TRBV7-2 to TRBJ1-2, with D maybe TRBD1 (6 bases). The CDR3 extends over 13 amino acids. V gave up 5 bases and J gave up 2 bases, with 9 bases separating them. Germline values: CDR1 SGHTA, CDR2 FQGNSA. CDR3 residues: CASSEQGNYGYTF. The CDR3 DNA reads TGTGCCAGCAGCGAACAGGGAAACTATGGCTACACCTTC.

This chain joins TRBV9 and TRBJ2-1; TRBD2 aligns across 8 bases. Trimming cost V 3 bases and J 4 bases; bases outside gene matches: 3. CDR3 size: 14 residues. Germline V gives CDR1 SGDLS, CDR2 YYNGEE. The CDR3 DNA reads as TGTGCCAGCAGCGAGAGCGGGAGATACAATGAGCAGTTCTTC. It yields the protein CASSESGRYNEQFF. Full variable domain (missing parts from reference TRBV9 and TRBJ2-1): DSGVTQTPKHLITATGQRVTLRCSPRSGDLSVYWYQQSLDQGLQFLIQYYNGEERAKGNILERFSAQQFPDLHSELNLSSLELGDSALYFCASSESGRYNEQFFGPGTRLTVL.

V usage is TRBV5-1 and J usage is TRBJ2-3; 9 positions match TRBD2. CDR3 size: 19 residues. Germline values: CDR1 SGHRS, CDR2 YFSETQ. V was pared by 2 bases and J by 2 bases, with 15 bases of the junction left unmatched. CDR3 sequence reads: CASSFGAGLALLSTDTQYF. The CDR3, as DNA: TGCGCCAGCAGCTTCGGGGCGGGACTAGCCTTACTCTCCACAGATACGCAGTATTTT.

The genes are TRBV5-1 and TRBJ2-5; 10 positions match TRBD2. Losses at the gene ends were 4 bases for V and 2 bases for J; bases not matched to a gene: 8. There are 16 residues in the CDR3. Germline V gene data show CDR1 as SGHRS and CDR2 as YFSETQ. CDR3 nucleotides: TGCGCCAGCAGCCCCTCCGGGACTAGCGTTCAAGAGACCCAGTACTTC. Translating it yields CASSPSGTSVQETQYF.

V is TRBV6-4 and J is TRBJ1-2, with TRBD1 identical over 7 bases. The junction had 4 bases not matched to a gene; V was cut back by 6 bases and J by 6 bases. The CDR3 is made up of 12 amino acids. The germline V gene encodes CDR1 MRHNA and CDR2 SNTAGT. CDR3 nucleotide sequence: TGTGCCAGCAGAGGGGACAGAAATGGCTACACCTTC. Protein: CASRGDRNGYTF.

This clone was detected only a few times. V gene TRBV7-6 combines with J gene TRBJ2-7; a weak D match, TRBD1 (5 bases). Trimming shortened V by 5 bases and J by 3 bases, and 14 bases separated the two germline ends. CDR1 and CDR2 (germline): SGHVS, FNYEAQ. This CDR3 is built from 14 residues. CDR3 sequence (DNA): TGTGCCAGCAGCCCCAAGGACATAGACTACGAGCAGTACTTC. Translation: CASSPKDIDYEQYF.

The V and J genes are TRBV3-1 (or the pseudogene TRBV3-2) and TRBJ2-7; 7 positions match TRBD2. V shed 0 bases, J shed 5 bases, and the junction held 13 bases outside the gene matches. The CDR3 runs to 17 residues. From germline, CDR1 is LGHDT and CDR2 YNNKEL (reference sequence). This CDR3 is CASSQDHRRGLTNEQYF. CDR3 nucleotide sequence: TGTGCCAGCAGCCAAGATCATCGGCGGGGACTAACGAACGAGCAGTACTTC.

V gene TRBV7-9 combines with J gene TRBJ2-5; a possible D gene is TRBD2 (6 bases). Trimming removed 4 bases from V and 14 bases from J, with 14 bases in between. CDR3 length: 11 residues. Germline values: CDR1 SEHNR, CDR2 FQNEAQ (reference sequence). CDR3 sequence: CASSSPSEDYF. The CDR3 DNA follows: TGTGCCAGCAGCTCGCCTAGCGAGGATTACTTC.

J is TRBJ2-7 and V is TRBV7-2; 8 bases fit TRBD1. V gave up 1 base and J gave up 2 bases; unmatched junction bases: 7. Germline values: CDR1 SGHTA, CDR2 FQGNSA. This CDR3 has 16 residues. As DNA, the CDR3 is TGTGCCAGCAGCTTAGGACAGGGGTTGAGGGCCTACGAGCAGTACTTC. This translates into CASSLGQGLRAYEQYF.

V and J are TRBV9 and TRBJ2-7; 8 nucleotides agree with TRBD2. Germline V gene lookup returns CDR1 SGDLS and CDR2 YYNGEE. CDR3 size: 15 residues. With V trimmed by 0 bases and J by 2 bases, 4 bases remained unmatched. Here the CDR3 DNA reads TGTGCCAGCAGCGTAGGAGCGGGAGATCCCTACGAGCAGTACTTC. This gives the protein CASSVGAGDPYEQYF.

The CDR3: CASSAPGQGYGSNQPQHF. The CDR3 DNA is TGCGCCAGCAGTGCCCCGGGACAGGGGTATGGGAGCAATCAGCCCCAGCATTTT. The chain is built from TRBV10-1 and TRBJ1-5; TRBD1 agrees at 10 bases. The germline CDR1 and CDR2 sequences are WNHNN and SYGVQD (reference sequence). V was pared by 4 bases and J by 1 base, with 10 bases of the junction left unmatched. CDR3 length equals 18 residues.